This TCR beta chain was identified during a study of monozygotic twins with inflammatory bowel disease. Concerning this clonotype: The antigen remains unidentified.

Study-wide points: Among twins, concordant and discordant pairs did not differ in repertoire similarity, possibly from limited power. Among IBD patients, fewer clonotypes were shared with others than among healthy twins, especially with disease activity.

For every sample, eight separate reactions were used to make cDNA. TCRdb reanalyzed the 5' RACE reads and collapses them to one entry per CDR3 protein, without DNA. Its table lists 350,000 to 500,000 distinct CDR3 sequences. The germline V gene encodes CDR1 SGHRS and CDR2 YFSETQ. This CDR3 has 15 residues. The sequencing input was blood. This TCR was sampled from a human donor with ulcerative colitis or Crohn's disease, or a healthy co-twin of an affected twin (not recorded which). The V gene is TRBV5-1, the J gene TRBJ2-3; without DNA, the TCRdb call of TRBD2 cannot be checked. This CDR3 reads CASSWNAGSTDTQYF. Filled out from reference TRBV5-1 and TRBJ2-3, the complete variable domain reads KAGVTQTPRYLIKTRGQQVTLSCSPISGHRSVSWYQQTPGQGLQFLFEYFSETQRNKGNFPGRFSGRQFSNSRSEMNVSTLELGDSALYLCASSWNAGSTDTQYFGPGTRLTVL.